This T cell receptor (beta chain) originates from a study of cytomegalovirus exposure and HLA in healthy donors. Points from the study as a whole: For most TCR beta V segments, an earlier analysis put the productive rate at about 87% or about 30% of the time.

13 Jbeta primers and 60 Vbeta primers were used for the PCR. The protocol was immunoSEQ multiplex PCR, while the TCRdb copy is restricted to in-frame clones and leaves out a portion. The sample has about 130,000 clones, approximately 80% seen once; the top ten hold 1%. Notes on this clone: What it binds is not known. Other DNA sequences in this sample translate to the same CDR3.

The receptor was isolated from a man aged 35 to 55 in good health and CMV-seronegative. Sequenced sample: PBMCs.

Here the CDR3 DNA reads TGTGCCAGCAGTAGGGGCTTCGAGCAGTACTTC. This translates into CASSRGFEQYF. V gene TRBV2 combines with J gene TRBJ2-7; perhaps TRBD1 as D (5 bases). The CDR3 consists of 11 residues. CDR1 is SNHLY and CDR2 is FYNNEI in the germline V gene. Trimming left V 5 bases short and J 6 bases short, with 8 bases between.